These 11 T cell receptor beta chains share one sample of origin, sequenced in a study of cytomegalovirus exposure and HLA in healthy donors. In the PCR, 60 Vbeta and 13 Jbeta primers were used. The assay was immunoSEQ multiplex PCR, and TCRdb's table has in-frame clones only and misses some. The sample yields some 96,000 clones, roughly four fifths seen once. Sequenced material: PBMCs. All receptors derive from a female donor in good health and CMV-seronegative.

The V and J genes are TRBV10-3 and TRBJ1-3, with TRBD1 as a possible D gene (5 bases). The CDR3 is made up of 15 amino acids. Deletions cut 2 bases from V and 1 base from J, with 9 bases between. Germline V gene data show CDR1 as ENHRY and CDR2 as SYGVKD. The CDR3 nucleotides read TGTGCCATCAGTGAGGCCTCAGGGTCTGGAAACACCATATATTTT. It encodes CAISEASGSGNTIYF.

A few counts support this clone. The V and J genes are TRBV9 and TRBJ1-2, with D tentatively TRBD1 (6 bases). Germline V gives CDR1 SGDLS, CDR2 YYNGEE. The CDR3 extends over 14 amino acids. The V gene lost 3 bases and the J gene lost 4 bases, with 13 bases spanning the gap. CDR3 residues: CASSGTGIGYGYTF. In nucleotides, the CDR3 is TGTGCCAGCAGCGGAACAGGGATAGGCTATGGCTACACCTTC.

The genes are TRBV7-3 and TRBJ2-2; a weak D match, TRBD2 (6 bases). The CDR3 runs 16 residues. Germline loops: CDR1 SGHTA, CDR2 FQGTGA. Trimming left V 1 base short and J 7 bases short, with 16 bases between. The CDR3 protein is CASSLNPTSKGGELFF. As DNA, the CDR3 is TGTGCCAGCAGCTTAAACCCTACTAGCAAAGGCGGGGAGCTGTTTTTT.

The rearrangement uses TRBV19 and TRBJ2-7, with 8 positions matching TRBD1. The germline V gene encodes CDR1 LNHDA and CDR2 SQIVND (reference sequence). V lost 5 bases and J lost 1; bases outside the gene matches: 7. This CDR3 comprises 15 residues. In DNA form, the CDR3 reads TGTGCCAGTAGTCTTGGTGGACAGGGATCCTACGAGCAGTACTTC. Translating it yields CASSLGGQGSYEQYF.

This chain connects TRBV7-3 to TRBJ2-3; tentative D call: TRBD1 (5 bases). Germline assignment: CDR1 SGHTA and CDR2 FQGTGA. The CDR3 runs 14 residues. The ends were cut back, 5 bases at V and 4 bases at J, with 13 bases in the middle. The CDR3 DNA reads TGTGCCAGCAGCGGGGTGGGGCGAGCAGATACGCAGTATTTT. Protein product: CASSGVGRADTQYF.

This clone showed up just a few times. The rearrangement uses TRBV2 and TRBJ1-6; D remains ambiguous. Germline V gene lookup returns CDR1 SNHLY and CDR2 FYNNEI. The CDR3 is made up of 15 amino acids. Trimming shortened V by 2 bases and J by 9 bases, and 14 bases separated the two germline ends. CDR3 coding DNA: TGTGCCAGCAGTGAATCCCCCAGCAGCGGTTCACCCCTCCACTTT. This gives the protein CASSESPSSGSPLHF. Variable domain in full (rest from reference TRBV2 and TRBJ1-6): EPEVTQTPSHQVTQMGQEVILRCVPISNHLYFYWYRQILGQKVEFLVSFYNNEISEKSEIFDDQFSVERPDGSNFTLKIRSTKLEDSAMYFCASSESPSSGSPLHFGNGTRLTVT.

The rearrangement joins TRBV18 to TRBJ1-1, with 8 bases identical to TRBD1. V lost 6 bases, J lost 0 bases, and 9 bases stayed unmatched. Germline-derived CDR1 and CDR2 are KGHSH and LQKENI. CDR3 size: 16 residues. CDR3 in DNA: TGTGCCAGCTCCCTCGGGACAGGTTCGATGAACACTGAAGCTTTCTTT. Translated: CASSLGTGSMNTEAFF.

The J gene is TRBJ1-6, the V gene TRBV18; 7 positions agree with TRBD1. The V and J ends lost 3 bases and 4 bases, in that order; junction bases with no gene match: 6. The CDR3 is 16 amino acids. CDR1 KGHSH and CDR2 LQKENI come from the germline V gene. The CDR3 sequence is CASSPLPGQYNSPLHF. The CDR3 region has the DNA TGTGCCAGCTCACCTTTACCGGGACAGTATAATTCACCCCTCCACTTT.

The chain employs TRBV11-2 and TRBJ2-7, with 8 nucleotides matching TRBD2. Trimming took 4 bases from V and 3 from J; bases not matched to a gene: 11. There are 16 residues in the CDR3. The germline CDR1 and CDR2 sequences are SGHAT and FQNNGV. The CDR3 DNA follows: TGTGCCAGCAGCTCCATTGGCGCCGGGACTAGCTACGAGCAGTACTTC. Translation: CASSSIGAGTSYEQYF.

This clone is labeled as medium-sized. This chain links TRBV9 with TRBJ1-1; maybe TRBD1 (6 bases). CDR1 and CDR2 from the germline V gene are SGDLS and YYNGEE. The CDR3 covers 14 residues. V gave up 4 bases and J gave up 7 bases, with 17 bases separating them. Written as DNA, the CDR3 is TGTGCCAGCAGCCTACCGGACAGTAGCGATGAAGCTTTCTTT. Translation gives CASSLPDSSDEAFF.

The chain joins TRBV7-9 to TRBJ2-7, with 10 nucleotides matching TRBD1. In germline, CDR1 is SEHNR, CDR2 FQNEAQ (reference sequence). This CDR3 has 14 residues. V shed 1 base, J shed 7 bases, and the junction held 4 bases outside the gene matches. The CDR3 DNA is TGTGCCAGCAGCTTAGGGGACAGGGGTTTTGAGCAGTACTTC. Amino acid sequence: CASSLGDRGFEQYF.